These T cell receptor beta chains were read from a single sample in a study of blood T cell repertoires in COVID-19. Measured with immunoSEQ multiplex PCR; TCRdb has only the in-frame clones, and not every one. The sample lists 55,000 to 75,000 clones, more than 85% seen once, with around 7.7% in the top ten. The sequencing input was peripheral blood. Receptors were obtained from a human donor with active COVID-19. The donor label of this sample is uncertain. The CDR3 runs from the conserved cysteine through the conserved F or W. The order of the fields is clone size, V gene, J gene, D gene, CDR3 protein. A D gene is named only where the DNA matches it firmly. Part of the rows lack a size; the others show once, few, many or a class for expanded clones.

-	TRBV19	TRBJ2-1	-	CASSIGVAVSSYNEQFF
-	TRBV10-3	TRBJ2-3	-	CAISVGLSTDTQYF
few	TRBV10-1	TRBJ2-3	TRBD1	CASTEGTAGTDTQYF
few	TRBV19	TRBJ2-1	TRBD1	CASGQGNEQFF
-	TRBV2	TRBJ2-3	TRBD2	CASSELDGGLDTQYF
-	TRBV29-1	TRBJ2-5	-	CSVERGTQYF
-	TRBV11-3	TRBJ2-3	-	CASSPGAGASTDTQYF
-	TRBV15	TRBJ2-7	TRBD1	CATSRGGTDVYEQYF
-	TRBV6-5	TRBJ2-3	-	CASHQGDTQYF
-	TRBV5-1	TRBJ2-5	TRBD2	CASSGLLAGGETQYF
-	TRBV6-5	TRBJ2-3	TRBD1	CASRPGQGPKTQYF
-	TRBV2	TRBJ1-5	-	CASRGRVSNQPQHF
-	TRBV5-1	TRBJ1-6	-	CASSLGAGMSSPLHF
-	TRBV6-1	TRBJ2-3	TRBD1	CASSEGTGVTDTQYF
-	TRBV18	TRBJ1-1	-	CASSPRAGTEAFF
-	TRBV3-1/TRBV3-2	TRBJ2-3	-	CASSHGTLDTQYF
once	TRBV2	TRBJ1-3	-	CASSEQGTTGNTIYF
-	TRBV19	TRBJ1-4	-	CASRGRGDEKLFF
-	TRBV28	TRBJ1-3	TRBD1	CASGGDRTLSGNTIYF
-	TRBV18	TRBJ2-1	TRBD2	CASTRRLAAASGSYNEQFF
-	TRBV14	TRBJ2-5	-	CASSPPGGTIQETQYF
-	TRBV2	TRBJ2-7	TRBD1	CASRAKQGAGTYEQYF
-	TRBV14	TRBJ2-5	-	CASSQDRGRAGETQYF
-	TRBV2	TRBJ1-6	-	CASSEGAGNSPLHF
-	TRBV27	TRBJ1-2	TRBD1	CASSLNRGDYGYTF
-	TRBV7-9	TRBJ1-1	-	CASSPGQMNTEAFF
-	TRBV11-2	TRBJ1-3	TRBD1	CASSLRQGGNTIYF
-	TRBV10-3	TRBJ2-1	TRBD2	CAISKGLAYNEQFF
-	TRBV19	TRBJ1-1	-	CASSMIGGGTEAFF
-	TRBV7-2	TRBJ2-4	-	CASTRARTDIQYF
-	TRBV5-1	TRBJ2-4	-	CASRVRQENIQYF
-	TRBV11-2	TRBJ2-3	-	CASSLGRQFSTDTQYF
-	TRBV15	TRBJ1-1	-	CATSREVFSTEAFF
-	TRBV19	TRBJ2-1	TRBD2	CASRKPGLAYNEQFF
-	TRBV5-1	TRBJ2-3	-	CASRGLGRTDTQYF
-	TRBV5-1	TRBJ2-6	-	CASSRGVLARGANVLTF
-	TRBV4-2	TRBJ1-6	-	CASRSETGYNSPLHF
-	TRBV5-1	TRBJ2-1	-	CASSLGSGWGNEQFF
-	TRBV7-9	TRBJ1-4	-	CASSTTGRRDEKLFF
medium-sized	TRBV6-5	TRBJ2-2	-	CASSYSSSGELFF